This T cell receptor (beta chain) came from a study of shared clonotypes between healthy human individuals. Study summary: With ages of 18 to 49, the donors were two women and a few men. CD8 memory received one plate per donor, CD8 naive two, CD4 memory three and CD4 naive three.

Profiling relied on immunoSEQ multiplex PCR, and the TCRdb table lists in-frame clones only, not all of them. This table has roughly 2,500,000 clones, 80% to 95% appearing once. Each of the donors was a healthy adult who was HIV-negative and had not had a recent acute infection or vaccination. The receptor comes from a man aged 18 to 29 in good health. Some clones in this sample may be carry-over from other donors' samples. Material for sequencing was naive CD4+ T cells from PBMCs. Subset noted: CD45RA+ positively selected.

The CDR3, as DNA: TGTGCCAGCAGCTTTCAAAAACAGGGGGTTGGTGAGCAGTTCTTC. Residues: CASSFQKQGVGEQFF. The genes are TRBV7-3 and TRBJ2-1; 8 bases are a match to TRBD1. Germline V gene data show CDR1 as SGHTA and CDR2 as FQGTGA. This CDR3 is 15 amino acids long. Trimming cost V 3 bases and J 9 bases; bases outside gene matches: 10.